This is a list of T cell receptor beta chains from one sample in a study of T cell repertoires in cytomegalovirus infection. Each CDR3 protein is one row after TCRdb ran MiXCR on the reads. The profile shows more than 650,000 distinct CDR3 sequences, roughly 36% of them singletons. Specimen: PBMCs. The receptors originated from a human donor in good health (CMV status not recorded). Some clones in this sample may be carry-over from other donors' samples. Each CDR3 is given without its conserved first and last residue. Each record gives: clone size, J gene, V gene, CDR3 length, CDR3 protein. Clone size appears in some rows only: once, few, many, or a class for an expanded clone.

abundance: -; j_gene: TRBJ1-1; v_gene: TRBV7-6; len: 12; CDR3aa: ASSGMALNTEAF
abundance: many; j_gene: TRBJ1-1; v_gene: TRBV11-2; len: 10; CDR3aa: ASSYMNTEAF
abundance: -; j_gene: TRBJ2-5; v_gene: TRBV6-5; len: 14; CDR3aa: ASSYFGRGLSRTQY
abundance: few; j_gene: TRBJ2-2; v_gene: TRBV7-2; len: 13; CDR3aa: ASSLYGSNTGELF
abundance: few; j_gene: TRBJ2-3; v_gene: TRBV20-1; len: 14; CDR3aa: SASKTSGSGPDTQY
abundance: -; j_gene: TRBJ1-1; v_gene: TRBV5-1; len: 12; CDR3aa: ASSFAGGNTEAF
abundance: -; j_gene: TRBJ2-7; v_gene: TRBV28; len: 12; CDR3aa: ASGLAGENYEQY
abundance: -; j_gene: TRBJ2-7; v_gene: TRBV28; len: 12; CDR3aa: ASSFEGIPHEQY
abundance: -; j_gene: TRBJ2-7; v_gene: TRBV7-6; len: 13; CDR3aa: ASSLAGDTGYEQY
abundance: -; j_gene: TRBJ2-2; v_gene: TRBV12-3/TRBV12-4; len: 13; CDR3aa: ASSPRTRNTGELF
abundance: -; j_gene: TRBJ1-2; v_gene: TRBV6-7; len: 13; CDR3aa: ASTEEPGTFRGYT
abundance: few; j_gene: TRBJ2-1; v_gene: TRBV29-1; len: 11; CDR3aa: SLTTSGRAEQF
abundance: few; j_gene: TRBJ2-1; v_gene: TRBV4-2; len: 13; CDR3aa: ASSQELGGYNEQF
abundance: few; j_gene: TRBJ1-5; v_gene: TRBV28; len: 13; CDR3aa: ASSFPRAQDQPQH
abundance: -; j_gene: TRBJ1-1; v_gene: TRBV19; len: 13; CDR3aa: ASSGGTGRNTEAF
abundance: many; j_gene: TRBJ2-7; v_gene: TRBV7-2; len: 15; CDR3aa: ASSLSVGAGGGYEQY
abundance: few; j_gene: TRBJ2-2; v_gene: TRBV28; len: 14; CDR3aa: ASSLTRTSVTGELF
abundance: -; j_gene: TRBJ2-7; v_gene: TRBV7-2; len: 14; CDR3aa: ASSLESGGRSYEQY
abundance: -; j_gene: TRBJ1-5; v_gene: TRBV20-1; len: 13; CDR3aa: SARMKGNSNQPHH
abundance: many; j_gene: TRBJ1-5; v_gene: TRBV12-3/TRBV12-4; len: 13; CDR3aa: ASSLGRQGNQPQH
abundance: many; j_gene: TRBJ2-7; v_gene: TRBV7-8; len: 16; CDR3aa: ASRAELERGIYSYEQY
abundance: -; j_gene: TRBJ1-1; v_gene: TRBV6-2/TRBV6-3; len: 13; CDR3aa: ASSYFATGTTEAF
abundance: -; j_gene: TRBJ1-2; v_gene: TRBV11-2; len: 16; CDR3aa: ASSRRQGRSIRPYGYT
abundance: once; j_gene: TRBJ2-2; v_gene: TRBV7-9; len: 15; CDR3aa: ASSLSKGAANTGELF
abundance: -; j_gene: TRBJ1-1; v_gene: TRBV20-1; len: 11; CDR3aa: SARDRGYTEAF
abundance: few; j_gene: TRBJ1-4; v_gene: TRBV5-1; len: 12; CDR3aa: ASSLDPRTEKLF
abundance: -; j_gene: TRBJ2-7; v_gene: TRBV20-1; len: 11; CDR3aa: SASDSGIYEQY
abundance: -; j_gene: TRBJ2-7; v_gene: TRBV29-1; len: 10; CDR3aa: SGGLGTYEQY
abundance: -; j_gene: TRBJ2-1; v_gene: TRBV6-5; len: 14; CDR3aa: ASSYNGAGGPNEQF
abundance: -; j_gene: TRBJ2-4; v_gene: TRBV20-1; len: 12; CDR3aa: SAPPGSAKNIQY
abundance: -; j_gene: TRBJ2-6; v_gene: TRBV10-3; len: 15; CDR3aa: AISRTGEASGANVLT
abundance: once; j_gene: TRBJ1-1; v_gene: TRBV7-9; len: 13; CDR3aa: ASSSSNGRSGEAF
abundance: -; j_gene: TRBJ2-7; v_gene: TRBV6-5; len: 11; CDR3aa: ASSYSSSYEQY
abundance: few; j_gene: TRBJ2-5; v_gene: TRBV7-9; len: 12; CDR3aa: ASSEQGFEETQY
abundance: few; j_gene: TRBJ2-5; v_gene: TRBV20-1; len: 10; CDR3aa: SAATRRETQY
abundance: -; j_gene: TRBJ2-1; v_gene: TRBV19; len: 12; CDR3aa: ASSVTSTYNEQF
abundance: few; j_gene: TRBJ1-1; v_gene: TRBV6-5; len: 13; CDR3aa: ATLLGQGISTEAF
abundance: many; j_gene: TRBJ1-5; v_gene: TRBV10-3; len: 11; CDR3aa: AISESTNQPQH
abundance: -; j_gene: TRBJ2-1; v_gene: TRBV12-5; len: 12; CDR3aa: ASGFGGDYNEQF
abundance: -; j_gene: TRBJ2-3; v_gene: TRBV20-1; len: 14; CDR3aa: SARDPWGGGTDTQY
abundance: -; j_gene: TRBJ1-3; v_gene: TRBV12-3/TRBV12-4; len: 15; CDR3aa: ASSLGGQGPSRNTIY
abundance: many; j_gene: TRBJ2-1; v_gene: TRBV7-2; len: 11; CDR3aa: ASSLTASNEQF
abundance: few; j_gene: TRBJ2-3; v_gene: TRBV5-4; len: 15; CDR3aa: ASSVAGLAGPLDTQY
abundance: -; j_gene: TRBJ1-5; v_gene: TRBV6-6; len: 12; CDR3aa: ASSSSHSNQPQH
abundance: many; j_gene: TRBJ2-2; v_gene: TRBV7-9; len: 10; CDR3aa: ASGKTSGELF
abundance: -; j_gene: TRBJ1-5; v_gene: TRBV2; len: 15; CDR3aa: ASSPPVIWGNDQPQH
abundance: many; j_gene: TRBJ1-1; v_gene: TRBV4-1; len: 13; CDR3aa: ASSQISAGYNEAF
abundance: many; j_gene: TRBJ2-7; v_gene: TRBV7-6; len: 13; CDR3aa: ASSAKPGQGYEQY
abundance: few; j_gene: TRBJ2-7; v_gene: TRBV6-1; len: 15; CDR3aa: ASSEGPGQLGSYEQY
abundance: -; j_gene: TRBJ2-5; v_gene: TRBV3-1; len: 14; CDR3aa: ASSIARTSRGETQY
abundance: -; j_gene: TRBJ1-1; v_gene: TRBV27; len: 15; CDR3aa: ASSLWDGAQGGTEAF
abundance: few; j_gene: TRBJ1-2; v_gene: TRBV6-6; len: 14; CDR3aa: ASSYAREGRRFGYT
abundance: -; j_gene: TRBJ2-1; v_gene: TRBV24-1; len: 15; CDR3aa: ATSDVRQGASYNEQF
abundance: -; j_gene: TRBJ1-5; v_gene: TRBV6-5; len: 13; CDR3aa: ASSTGGAAYQPQH
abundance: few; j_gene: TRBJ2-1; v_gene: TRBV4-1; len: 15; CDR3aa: ASSPGGGAGSTMRQF
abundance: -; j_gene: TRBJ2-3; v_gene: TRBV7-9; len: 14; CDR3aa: ASSRYTGGAKDTQY
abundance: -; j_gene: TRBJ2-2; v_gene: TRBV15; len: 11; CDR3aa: ATSRGDTGELF